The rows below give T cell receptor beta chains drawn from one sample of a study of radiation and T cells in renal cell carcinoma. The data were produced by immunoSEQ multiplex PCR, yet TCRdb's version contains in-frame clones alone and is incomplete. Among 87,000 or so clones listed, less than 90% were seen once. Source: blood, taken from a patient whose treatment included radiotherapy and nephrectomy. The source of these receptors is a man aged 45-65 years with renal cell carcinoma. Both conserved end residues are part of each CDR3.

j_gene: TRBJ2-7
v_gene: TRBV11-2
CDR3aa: CASSLEYGSSYEQYF

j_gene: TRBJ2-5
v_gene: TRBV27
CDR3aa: CASRLLGTSGRETQYF

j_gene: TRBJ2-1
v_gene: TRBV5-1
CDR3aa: CASSIDYSGTGGRNEQFF

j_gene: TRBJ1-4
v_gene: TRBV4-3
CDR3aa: CASSQDWAGATNEKLFF

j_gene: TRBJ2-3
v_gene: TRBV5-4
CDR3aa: CASSLGGVGTDTQYF

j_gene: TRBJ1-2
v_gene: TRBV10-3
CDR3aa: CAIRREKGLVGYGYTF

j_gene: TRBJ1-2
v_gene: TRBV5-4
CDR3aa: CASSVTGNYGYTF

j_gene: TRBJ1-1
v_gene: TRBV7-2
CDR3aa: CASSPWGGGTEAFF

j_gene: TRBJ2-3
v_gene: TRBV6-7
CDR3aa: CAAASGSPDTQYF

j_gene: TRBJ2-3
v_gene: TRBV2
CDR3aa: CASNLDRGDTQYF

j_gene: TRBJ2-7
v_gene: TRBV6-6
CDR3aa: CASRTLSYEQYF

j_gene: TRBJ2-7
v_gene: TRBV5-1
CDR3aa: CASSLEGARSYEQYF

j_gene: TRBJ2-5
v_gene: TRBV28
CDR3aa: CASSFEQYQETQYF

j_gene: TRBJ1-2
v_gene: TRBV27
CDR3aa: CASSLRRGVKGNYGYTF

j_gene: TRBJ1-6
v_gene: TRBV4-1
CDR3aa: CASSLLTGAGRSPLHF

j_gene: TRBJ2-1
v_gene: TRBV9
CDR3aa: CASSALGSYNEQFF

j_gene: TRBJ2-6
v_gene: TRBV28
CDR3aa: CASSLAQRSVLTF

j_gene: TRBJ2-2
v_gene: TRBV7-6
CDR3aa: CASSLVVQGTTGELFF

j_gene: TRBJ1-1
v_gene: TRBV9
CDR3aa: CASSVGRNTEAFF

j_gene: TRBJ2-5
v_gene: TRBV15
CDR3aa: CATSRPGAGEETQYF

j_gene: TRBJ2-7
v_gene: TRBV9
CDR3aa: CASSVTPGQGFYEQYF

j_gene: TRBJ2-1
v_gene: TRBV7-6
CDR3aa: CASSVKLGDEQFF

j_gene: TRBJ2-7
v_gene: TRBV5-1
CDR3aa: CASSSSQVNYEQYF

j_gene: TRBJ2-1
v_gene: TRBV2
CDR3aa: CASSLGQNNEQFF

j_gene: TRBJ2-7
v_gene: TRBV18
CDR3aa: CASSTQGVYEQYF

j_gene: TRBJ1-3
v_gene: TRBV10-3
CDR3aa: CAISPARGQYGNTIYF

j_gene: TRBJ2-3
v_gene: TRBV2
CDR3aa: CASTSGFSTDTQYF

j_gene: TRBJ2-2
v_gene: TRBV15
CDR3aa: CATSRERGSENTGELFF

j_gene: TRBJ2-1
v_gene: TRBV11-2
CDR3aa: CASSPLGSYNEQFF

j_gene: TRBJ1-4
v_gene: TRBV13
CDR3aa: CASRGQEGINEKLFF

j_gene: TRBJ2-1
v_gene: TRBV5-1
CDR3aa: CASSLDDRVGGEQFF

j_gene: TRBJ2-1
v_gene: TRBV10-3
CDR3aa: CAISDFTSGTYNEQFF

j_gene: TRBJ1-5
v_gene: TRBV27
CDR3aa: CASSLRQGHQPQHF

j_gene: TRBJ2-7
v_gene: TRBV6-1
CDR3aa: CASRWDTSYEQYF

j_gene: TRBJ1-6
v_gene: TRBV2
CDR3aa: CAGQGTYSPLHF

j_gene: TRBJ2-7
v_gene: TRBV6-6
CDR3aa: CASRSSRDTAIYEQYF

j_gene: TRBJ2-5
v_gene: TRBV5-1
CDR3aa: CASSLPNQETQYF

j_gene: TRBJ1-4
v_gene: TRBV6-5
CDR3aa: CASSWGPTNEKLFF

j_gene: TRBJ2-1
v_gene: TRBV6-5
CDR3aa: CASGPDFTYNEQFF

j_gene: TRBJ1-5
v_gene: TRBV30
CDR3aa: CAWSVGAGNQPQHF

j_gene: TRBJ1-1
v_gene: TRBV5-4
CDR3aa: CASSRNRGLNTEAFF

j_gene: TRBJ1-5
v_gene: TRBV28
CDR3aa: CASRTGTPNQPQHF

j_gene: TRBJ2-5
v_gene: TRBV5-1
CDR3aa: CASSVAGGGETQYF

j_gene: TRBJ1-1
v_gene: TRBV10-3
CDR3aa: CAISDKGAMNTEAFF

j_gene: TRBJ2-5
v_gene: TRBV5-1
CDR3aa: CASSPGLAGGRETQYF

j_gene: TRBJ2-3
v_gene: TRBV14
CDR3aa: CASSQESGVNTQYF

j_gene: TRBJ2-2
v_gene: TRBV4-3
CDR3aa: CASSQAVGASAGELFF

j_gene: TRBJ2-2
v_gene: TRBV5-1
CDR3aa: CASSLVAENTGELFF

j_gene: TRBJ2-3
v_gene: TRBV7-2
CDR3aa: CASSLDGIVSDTQYF

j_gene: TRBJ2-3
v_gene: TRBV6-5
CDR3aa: CASSYLLAGTDTQYF

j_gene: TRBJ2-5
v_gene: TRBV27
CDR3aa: CASSPLGWGTETQYF